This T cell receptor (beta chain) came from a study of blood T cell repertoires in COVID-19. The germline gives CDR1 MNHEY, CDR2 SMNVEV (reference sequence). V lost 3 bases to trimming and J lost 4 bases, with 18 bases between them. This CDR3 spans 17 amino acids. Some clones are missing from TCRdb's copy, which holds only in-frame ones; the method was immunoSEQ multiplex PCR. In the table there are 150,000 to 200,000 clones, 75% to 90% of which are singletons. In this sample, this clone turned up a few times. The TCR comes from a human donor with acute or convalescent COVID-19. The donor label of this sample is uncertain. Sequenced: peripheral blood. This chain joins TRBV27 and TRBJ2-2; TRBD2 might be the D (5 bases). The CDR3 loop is CASSFSSGGSGTGELFF. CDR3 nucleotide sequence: TGTGCCAGCAGTTTTTCCAGCGGCGGCTCGGGCACCGGGGAGCTGTTTTTT.